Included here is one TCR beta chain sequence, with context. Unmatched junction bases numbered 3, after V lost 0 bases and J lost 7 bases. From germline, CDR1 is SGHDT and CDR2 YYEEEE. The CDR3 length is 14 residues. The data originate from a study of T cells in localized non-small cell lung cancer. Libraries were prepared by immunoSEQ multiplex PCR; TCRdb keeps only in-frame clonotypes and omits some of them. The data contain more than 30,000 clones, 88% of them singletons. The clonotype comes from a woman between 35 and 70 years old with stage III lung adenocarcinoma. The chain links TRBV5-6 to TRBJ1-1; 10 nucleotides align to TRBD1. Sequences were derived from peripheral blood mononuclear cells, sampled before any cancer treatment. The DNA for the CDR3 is TGTGCCAGCAGCTTGGTGGGACAGGGGAATGAAGCTTTCTTT. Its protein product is CASSLVGQGNEAFF.